The rows below give T cell receptor beta chains drawn from one sample of a study of cytotoxic CD8 clonotypes in ibrutinib-treated CLL. Only in-frame clones appear in the TCRdb table, and some are missing; sequencing was by immunoSEQ multiplex PCR. Seen here are some 150,000 clones, 70% to 85% observed once, and the top ten hold about 29%. This sample comprised PBMCs, obtained after 12 months of ibrutinib treatment. The receptors come from a human donor with chronic lymphocytic leukemia. Each CDR3 is given with its conserved first and last residue. The D gene is left open where the match is weak. Expanded clones are given a class, and other clones once, few, many or no size at all.

V gene	D gene	clone size	J gene	CDR3 protein	CDR3 DNA
TRBV7-9	NA	NA	TRBJ1-4	CASSPGGDEKLFF	TGTGCCAGCAGCCCCGGAGGGGACGAAAAACTGTTTTTT
TRBV19	NA	once	TRBJ1-3	CASSIVGVSGNTIYF	TGTGCCAGTAGTATAGTCGGGGTATCTGGAAACACCATATATTTT
TRBV11-3	TRBD1	NA	TRBJ2-1	CASRTTGGSYEQFF	TGTGCCAGCAGAACGACAGGGGGGTCATATGAGCAGTTCTTC
TRBV7-2	NA	NA	TRBJ2-1	CASSLGLRADEQFF	TGTGCCAGCAGCTTAGGGCTACGTGCAGATGAGCAGTTCTTC
TRBV14	NA	NA	TRBJ1-2	CASSLALQGNGYTF	TGTGCCAGCAGCCTTGCCCTCCAGGGTAATGGCTACACCTTT
TRBV27	NA	NA	TRBJ2-2	CASRATTNTGELFF	TGTGCCAGCAGGGCGACAACGAACACCGGGGAGCTGTTTTTT
TRBV11-3	TRBD2	once	TRBJ2-7	CASSQGPLWGGEQYF	TGTGCCAGCAGCCAAGGCCCTTTATGGGGGGGTGAGCAGTACTTC
TRBV4-1	TRBD2	NA	TRBJ2-4	CASSLAGDGTKNIQYF	TGCGCCAGCAGCCTAGCGGGAGATGGGACCAAAAACATTCAGTACTTC
TRBV19	NA	few	TRBJ1-5	CASSLRQVNQPQHF	TGTGCCAGTAGTCTAAGACAGGTGAATCAGCCCCAGCATTTT
TRBV7-8	NA	NA	TRBJ2-4	CASSPRGALAKNIQYF	TGTGCCAGCAGCCCCCGGGGGGCCCTAGCCAAAAACATTCAGTACTTC
TRBV30	NA	NA	TRBJ1-5	CAWSVRVDQPQHF	TGTGCCTGGAGTGTCAGAGTGGATCAGCCCCAGCATTTT
TRBV12-5	NA	NA	TRBJ1-2	CASGLPDVKGHSYGYTF	TGTGCTAGTGGTTTACCCGATGTTAAAGGGCATAGCTATGGCTACACCTTC
TRBV29-1	NA	NA	TRBJ1-1	CSVRGSGAFF	TGCAGCGTTAGGGGGAGTGGAGCTTTCTTT
TRBV4-2	NA	NA	TRBJ2-7	CASSRDRSYEQYF	TGTGCCAGCAGCAGGGATCGGTCCTACGAGCAGTACTTC
TRBV7-9	TRBD1	NA	TRBJ1-2	CASRPDRIVDGYTF	TGTGCCAGCAGGCCGGACAGGATTGTCGATGGCTACACCTTC
TRBV30	NA	NA	TRBJ1-5	CAWSSGYTSNQPQHF	TGTGCCTGGAGTTCGGGTTATACGAGCAATCAGCCCCAGCATTTT
TRBV4-1	NA	NA	TRBJ2-5	CASSQVPFSGKETQYF	TGCGCCAGCAGCCAAGTGCCCTTTAGCGGAAAAGAGACCCAGTACTTC
TRBV18	NA	NA	TRBJ2-1	CASSHSEAEQFF	TGTGCCAGCTCACATTCTGAGGCTGAGCAGTTCTTC
TRBV10-1	NA	NA	TRBJ2-5	CASKVVAQIKGKTQYF	TGCGCCAGCAAAGTGGTAGCGCAGATCAAGGGGAAGACCCAGTACTTC
TRBV7-9	TRBD1	NA	TRBJ2-7	CASSTSGTGVHEQYF	TGTGCCAGCAGCACTTCCGGGACAGGGGTCCACGAGCAGTACTTC
TRBV2	NA	few	TRBJ2-2	CASSPRVGDTGELFF	TGTGCCAGCAGTCCCAGGGTGGGTGACACCGGGGAGCTGTTTTTT
TRBV7-9	NA	NA	TRBJ2-7	CASSSWSAGWTYEQYF	TGTGCCAGCAGCTCGTGGTCGGCAGGGTGGACCTACGAGCAGTACTTC
TRBV29-1	NA	NA	TRBJ1-5	CSVVLSLGQPQHF	TGCAGCGTTGTACTCTCGCTGGGTCAGCCCCAGCATTTT
TRBV7-6	NA	NA	TRBJ2-7	CASSLGLGAPYEQYF	TGTGCCAGCAGCTTAGGCTTGGGGGCCCCCTACGAGCAGTACTTC
TRBV6-5	NA	NA	TRBJ2-7	CASSYGLGFSYEQYF	TGTGCCAGCAGTTACGGCCTGGGATTCTCCTACGAGCAGTACTTC
TRBV6-5	NA	NA	TRBJ1-1	CASSVWTRGNTEAFF	TGTGCCAGCAGTGTATGGACACGGGGAAACACTGAAGCTTTCTTT
TRBV11-1	NA	NA	TRBJ2-3	CASSPRLTDTQYF	TGTGCCAGCAGCCCCAGGCTCACAGATACGCAGTATTTT
TRBV10-2	TRBD1	once	TRBJ1-6	CASRGQGLGNSPLHF	TGCGCCAGCAGGGGACAGGGTTTGGGGAATTCACCCCTCCACTTT
TRBV5-4	NA	NA	TRBJ1-1	CASSQPGRLKNTEAFF	TGTGCCAGCAGCCAACCGGGACGCCTCAAGAACACTGAAGCTTTCTTT
TRBV5-8	NA	NA	TRBJ2-2	CASSLQQAGVTGELFF	TGTGCCAGCAGCTTGCAACAGGCGGGCGTAACCGGGGAGCTGTTTTTT
TRBV19	TRBD1	few	TRBJ1-6	CASSTGQGRSPLHF	TGTGCCAGTAGTACCGGACAGGGCCGCTCACCCCTCCACTTT
TRBV2	TRBD1	NA	TRBJ1-5	CASSVEQGGNQPQHF	TGTGCCAGCAGTGTCGAACAGGGGGGCAATCAGCCCCAGCATTTT
TRBV6-1	NA	few	TRBJ2-7	CASSEGAGGAYEQYF	TGTGCCAGCAGTGAAGGGGCAGGGGGGGCCTACGAGCAGTACTTC
TRBV27	TRBD1	NA	TRBJ1-5	CASRQGLNQPQHF	TGTGCCAGCAGACAGGGGCTTAATCAGCCCCAGCATTTT